The next 13 T cell receptor beta chains were all read from a single sample in a study of OX40 agonist ivuxolimab in advanced cancers. Data came from immunoSEQ multiplex PCR; TCRdb stores just in-frame clones and leaves some out. The sample lists tens of thousands of clones, approximately 90% seen once, with around 0.99% in the top ten. Sequencing was performed on CD4+ or CD8+ T cells sorted from blood, taken in a trial of the OX40 agonist ivuxolimab. The receptor source for this set is an adult with an advanced solid tumor such as melanoma, head and neck, liver or kidney cancer.

The chain uses TRBV6-1 and TRBJ1-4; D is ambiguous. Germline CDR1 MNHNS, CDR2 SASEGT. This CDR3 is 14 amino acids long. V gave up 6 bases and J gave up 8 bases, with 16 bases separating them. The CDR3 bases are TGTGCCAGCAGCCTACGGGCCTCGGGGGAAAAACTGTTTTTT. It specifies CASSLRASGEKLFF.

The chain combines TRBV18 with TRBJ1-3; no definite D call. The germline V gene encodes CDR1 KGHSH and CDR2 LQKENI. This CDR3 region has 18 residues. The germline V and J ends were trimmed by 0 bases and 4 bases, with 19 bases remaining between them. The CDR3 loop reads CASSPPPQTFSAGNTIYF. The CDR3 DNA is TGTGCCAGCTCACCACCGCCTCAGACATTTTCCGCCGGAAACACCATATATTTT.

This chain connects TRBV6-4 to TRBJ1-1; D may be TRBD1 (5 bases). Germline V gene lookup returns CDR1 MRHNA and CDR2 SNTAGT. Trimming took off 6 bases at V and 4 bases at J, with 15 bases between the two ends. The CDR3 contains 14 residues. The CDR3 bases are TGTGCCAGCAGGAAAAACCAGGGCTCCACTGAAGCTTTCTTT. Its protein is CASRKNQGSTEAFF.

This CDR3 is CASSLWVAGAETQYF. The CDR3 region has the DNA TGCGCCAGCAGCCTCTGGGTAGCGGGAGCCGAGACCCAGTACTTC. V gene TRBV4-1 combines with J gene TRBJ2-5, with TRBD2 matching over 9 bases. The CDR3 consists of 15 residues. V shed 4 bases, J shed 5 bases, and the junction held 8 bases outside the gene matches. Germline V gene lookup returns CDR1 MGHRA and CDR2 YSYEKL.

There are a few counts of this clone. The gene calls are TRBV6-6 and TRBJ2-1; TRBD1 matches 8 bases. Per germline, CDR1 MNHNY and CDR2 SVGAGI (reference sequence). The CDR3 loop spans 15 amino acids. Trimming at V came to 2 bases and at J to 10 bases, leaving 10 bases not matched to a gene. This chain's CDR3 is CASSYVQGVRNEQFF. Written as DNA, the CDR3 is TGTGCCAGCAGTTACGTACAGGGGGTTCGTAACGAGCAGTTCTTC.

The chain links TRBV7-2 to TRBJ2-5, with 7 bases aligning to TRBD2. V lost 5 bases and J lost 4; bases outside the gene matches: 13. Germline V gives CDR1 SGHTA, CDR2 FQGNSA. The CDR3 consists of 16 residues. Here the CDR3 DNA reads TGTGCCAGCAGCCCTAGCGGAGTCCGGAGGGGAGAGACCCAGTACTTC. Its protein is CASSPSGVRRGETQYF.

The V call is TRBV28, the J call TRBJ1-1; 7 bases match TRBD1. Unmatched junction bases numbered 8, after V lost 7 bases and J lost 3 bases. CDR1 and CDR2 (germline): MDHEN, SYDVKM. There are 14 residues in the CDR3. DNA of the CDR3: TGTGCCAGCAACGACCGGGACAGCTACACTGAAGCTTTCTTT. This codes for CASNDRDSYTEAFF.

The chain couples TRBV5-6 to TRBJ2-5; a possible D gene is TRBD1 (5 bases). This CDR3 is built from 15 residues. Germline-derived CDR1 and CDR2 are SGHDT and YYEEEE. The germline V and J ends were trimmed by 4 bases and 1 base, with 14 bases remaining between them. This chain's CDR3 is CASSKRRTGQETQYF. The CDR3 DNA sequence: TGTGCCAGCAGCAAACGGCGTACAGGCCAAGAGACCCAGTACTTC.

As for this clone: The sample carries other DNA sequences with the same CDR3. The chain links TRBV28 to TRBJ2-7; TRBD2 matches 7 bases. CDR1 is MDHEN and CDR2 is SYDVKM in the germline V gene. This CDR3 spans 14 amino acids. The junction had 2 bases not matched to a gene; V was cut back by 3 bases and J by 0 bases. CDR3 sequence: CASSLGGSSYEQYF. The CDR3 DNA reads TGTGCCAGCAGTTTGGGCGGGAGCTCCTACGAGCAGTACTTC.

The rearrangement links TRBV19 to TRBJ1-4, with TRBD1 identical over 7 bases. J gave up 7 bases and V 0 bases, and 2 bases lay outside the gene matches. CDR1 is LNHDA and CDR2 is SQIVND in the germline V gene (reference sequence). This CDR3 region has 14 residues. The CDR3 DNA sequence: TGTGCCAGTAGTATAGAAGGGGGCGGTGAAAAACTGTTTTTT. It translates to CASSIEGGGEKLFF. The full variable domain, completed using reference TRBV19 and TRBJ1-4, is DGGITQSPKYLFRKEGQNVTLSCEQNLNHDAMYWYRQDPGQGLRLIYYSQIVNDFQKGDIAEGYSVSREKKESFPLTVTSAQKNPTAFYLCASSIEGGGEKLFFGSGTQLSVL.

The rearrangement links TRBV7-2 to TRBJ1-1, with D perhaps matching TRBD1 (6 bases). Germline V gene data show CDR1 as SGHTA and CDR2 as FQGNSA. Trimming cost V 5 bases and J 1 base, with 11 bases left between them. The CDR3 sequence is 14 residues long. The CDR3 DNA follows: TGTGCCAGCAGCATCGGGACACGGAACACTGAAGCTTTCTTT. Translated: CASSIGTRNTEAFF.

This sequence joins TRBV7-9 and TRBJ2-7; D is ambiguous. The germline gives CDR1 SEHNR, CDR2 FQNEAQ (reference sequence). The CDR3 length is 11 residues. Trimming removed 1 base from V and 3 bases from J, with 1 base in between. This CDR3 is CASSLDYEQYF. CDR3 DNA: TGTGCCAGCAGCTTAGACTACGAGCAGTACTTC.

The rearrangement joins TRBV5-1 to TRBJ2-1, with 7 bases that match TRBD1. In germline, CDR1 is SGHRS, CDR2 YFSETQ. The CDR3 is made up of 15 amino acids. The V gene end was trimmed by 3 bases and the J gene end by 6 bases; junction bases not matched to a gene: 9. Here the CDR3 reads CASSSTGQKFNEQFF. CDR3 nucleotides: TGCGCCAGCAGCTCCACGGGACAGAAATTCAATGAGCAGTTCTTC.